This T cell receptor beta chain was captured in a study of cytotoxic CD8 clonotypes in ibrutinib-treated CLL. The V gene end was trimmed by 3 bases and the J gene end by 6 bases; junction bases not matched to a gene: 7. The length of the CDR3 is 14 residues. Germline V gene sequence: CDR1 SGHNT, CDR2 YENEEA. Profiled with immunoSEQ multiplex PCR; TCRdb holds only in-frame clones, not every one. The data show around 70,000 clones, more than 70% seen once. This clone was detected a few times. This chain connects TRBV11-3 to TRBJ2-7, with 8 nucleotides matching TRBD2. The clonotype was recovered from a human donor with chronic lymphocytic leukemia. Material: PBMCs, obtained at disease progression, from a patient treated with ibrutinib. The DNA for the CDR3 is TGTGCCAGCAGCTTTGGGCGGGAGGCTGCCGAGCAGTACTTC. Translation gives CASSFGREAAEQYF. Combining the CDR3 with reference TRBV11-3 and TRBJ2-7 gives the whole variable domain EAGVVQSPRYKIIEKKQPVAFWCNPISGHNTLYWYLQNLGQGPELLIRYENEEAVDDSQLPKDRFSAERLKGVDSTLKIQPAELGDSAVYLCASSFGREAAEQYFGPGTRLTVT.